One T cell receptor beta chain is described in this entry. Its specificity is not known. The record originates from a study of identifying expanded T cells in peripheral blood. Whole-study results and caveats: About 1.2 clones differed between technical replicates, versus approximately 17 and 20 over time. Across healthy donors, higher total template counts meant significantly greater approximately two-week count variance.

Collection occurred without any documented infections or immune events in donors. Profiling relied on immunoSEQ multiplex PCR, and the TCRdb table lists in-frame clones only, not all of them. Of 50,000 to 70,000 clones detected, 80% to 90% appear once; the ten largest clones hold around 4.8%. Trimming left V 2 bases short and J 3 bases short, with 4 bases between. CDR1 and CDR2 (germline): MGHDK, SYGVNS. The CDR3 is 13 amino acids. The TCR comes from a person aged 18 to 70 in good health. The gene calls are TRBV25-1 and TRBJ2-2; no definite D call. The sample consisted of blood. The CDR3 nucleotides are TGTGCCAGCAGTGAAGGGGACACCGGGGAGCTGTTTTTT. Its translation is CASSEGDTGELFF.